The 2 T cell receptor beta chains reported below all come from one sample, sequenced in a study of T cell responses to AZD1222 COVID-19 vaccine. Assay used: immunoSEQ multiplex PCR; TCRdb lists only in-frame clones, some missing. This sample has about 50,000 clones, with approximately 80% found just once. This sample comprised peripheral blood, obtained 28 days after the second AZD1222 dose. These receptors were collected from an adult who received the AZD1222 COVID-19 vaccine.

V usage is TRBV4-1 and J usage is TRBJ2-4; TRBD1 matches at 7 bases. CDR3 length: 15 amino acids. The germline V gene has CDR1 MGHRA and CDR2 YSYEKL. V dropped 5 bases and J dropped 11; count of bases not matched to a gene: 15. CDR3 nucleotide sequence: TGCGCCAGCAGCTCCCTCACCCGGGACAGAAGGTTTCAGTACTTC. This codes for CASSSLTRDRRFQYF.

This clone was found a few times. This chain uses TRBV7-9 with TRBJ2-6, with D possibly matching TRBD1 (5 bases). Germline V gene lookup returns CDR1 SEHNR and CDR2 FQNEAQ (reference sequence). Between the trimmed V and J ends, which lost 4 bases and 4 bases, there was a span of 14 bases. The CDR3 totals 16 residues. CDR3 region: CASSSIRDSGANVLTF. CDR3 in DNA: TGTGCCAGCAGCTCTATCAGGGATTCCGGGGCCAACGTCCTGACTTTC.